This T cell receptor (beta chain) was captured by sequencing in a study of blood T cell dynamics during melanoma immunotherapy. Measured with immunoSEQ multiplex PCR; TCRdb has only the in-frame clones, and not every one. This sample has fewer than 18,000 clones; over 75% occur once, and the top ten carry about 4.2%. Time point given: pre-treatment baseline. V shed 5 bases and J shed 4 bases, with 3 bases lying between them. CDR3 length: 11 residues. Germline V gene data show CDR1 as SGHVS and CDR2 as FNYEAQ. This sequence joins TRBV7-6 and TRBJ2-1, with D unresolved. The source of this sequence is a human donor with melanoma. The source was blood, collected from a patient treated with checkpoint blockade. CDR3 in DNA: TGTGCCAGCAGCAAGTACAATGAGCAGTTCTTC. Encoded protein: CASSKYNEQFF.